Shown below are 31 T cell receptor beta chains from a single sample sequenced in a study of technical replicates of blood from a few donors. Method: immunoSEQ multiplex PCR; TCRdb's copy keeps in-frame clones and lacks some. The sample lists fewer than 80,000 clones, about 90% occurring once. What was sequenced was PBMCs. These receptors were obtained from a human donor in good health. Some clones in this sample may be carry-over from other donors' samples.

This clone occurred once. V usage is TRBV6-1 and J usage is TRBJ1-1, with D possibly matching TRBD1 (6 bases). The V end lost 11 bases, the J end lost 0 bases, and 16 bases lay between the germline ends. This CDR3 spans 14 amino acids. The V gene's germline CDR1 is MNHNS and CDR2 SASEGT. The CDR3 coding sequence is TGTGCCTCAAAAGGGGGTACATTGAACACTGAAGCTTTCTTT. Protein product: CASKGGTLNTEAFF.

The chain recombines TRBV9 with TRBJ2-5; TRBD1 agrees at 7 bases. Per germline, CDR1 SGDLS and CDR2 YYNGEE. After removal of 3 bases from V and 0 bases from J, the junction contained 8 bases not matched to a gene. This CDR3 spans 16 amino acids. In DNA, the CDR3 is TGTGCCAGCAGCGCGAGGGACAGAGCTAACCAAGAGACCCAGTACTTC. Translating gives CASSARDRANQETQYF.

The rearrangement uses TRBV2 and TRBJ1-1, with TRBD1 matching over 11 bases. Germline loops: CDR1 SNHLY, CDR2 FYNNEI. Trimming removed 6 bases from V and 8 bases from J; junction bases left unmatched: 8. The CDR3 length is 14 residues. CDR3 DNA sequence: TGTGCCAGCAGCCGGACAGGGGGCCAGGTGGAAGCTTTCTTT. This gives the protein CASSRTGGQVEAFF.

The rearrangement uses TRBV10-3 and TRBJ1-3; D remains unclear. Germline assignment: CDR1 ENHRY and CDR2 SYGVKD. V was shortened by 0 bases and J by 0 bases, with 6 bases between the two germline ends. The CDR3 spans 15 residues. The CDR3 region has the DNA TGTGCCATCAGTGAGTCGCGGAGCTCTGGAAACACCATATATTTT. It encodes CAISESRSSGNTIYF.

The rearrangement links TRBV2 to TRBJ1-2; 7 bases are shared with TRBD1. J was trimmed by 6 bases and V by 2 bases; bases with no gene match: 6. The CDR3 contains 14 residues. The germline V gene encodes CDR1 SNHLY and CDR2 FYNNEI. CDR3 protein: CASSERGQRDGYTF. The CDR3 nucleotides read TGTGCCAGCAGTGAACGGGGACAGAGGGATGGCTACACCTTC.

This rearrangement joins TRBV6-1 to TRBJ1-1, with 7 bases fitting TRBD1. V gave up 7 bases and J gave up 6 bases; unmatched junction bases: 5. CDR1 and CDR2 (germline): MNHNS, SASEGT. This CDR3 has 12 residues. CDR3: CASTWDRPEAFF. CDR3 nucleotides: TGTGCCAGCACATGGGACAGACCTGAAGCTTTCTTT.

The chain carries TRBV5-1 and TRBJ1-4; the D is unclear. Germline V gene data show CDR1 as SGHRS and CDR2 as YFSETQ. Trimming left V 4 bases short and J 10 bases short, with 11 bases between. CDR3 length: 12 residues. This CDR3 reads CASSELDSKLFF. The CDR3 nucleotides are TGCGCCAGCAGCGAGTTGGACTCAAAACTGTTTTTT.

The chain recombines TRBV2 with TRBJ2-7; 8 nucleotides align to TRBD2. The CDR3 runs to 14 residues. V gave up 6 bases and J gave up 5 bases; unmatched junction bases: 9. Germline CDR1 SNHLY, CDR2 FYNNEI. DNA for the CDR3: TGTGCCAGCAGGGGGGGGACTAGGACTAACGAGCAGTACTTC. The encoded protein is CASRGGTRTNEQYF.

The J gene is TRBJ1-1, the V gene TRBV7-2; no firm D call. The CDR3 is 13 residues long. V was pared by 2 bases and J by 0 bases, with 4 bases between. Per the germline V gene, CDR1 is SGHTA and CDR2 is FQGNSA. DNA for the CDR3: TGTGCCAGCAGCTTACAGGTGAACACTGAAGCTTTCTTT. This gives the protein CASSLQVNTEAFF. The full variable domain, its missing parts supplied by reference TRBV7-2 and TRBJ1-1, is GAGVSQSPSNKVTEKGKDVELRCDPISGHTALYWYRQSLGQGLEFLIYFQGNSAPDKSGLPSDRFSAERTGGSVSTLTIQRTQQEDSAVYLCASSLQVNTEAFFGQGTRLTVV.

The chain carries TRBV4-1 and TRBJ2-1, with TRBD1 matching 7 bases. Looked up from germline, CDR1 is MGHRA and CDR2 is YSYEKL. Trimming at V came to 1 base and at J to 9 bases, leaving 9 bases not matched to a gene. The CDR3 totals 15 residues. The CDR3 protein is CASSQVTGSEGEQFF. CDR3 DNA sequence: TGCGCCAGCAGCCAAGTGACAGGGTCCGAGGGTGAGCAGTTCTTC.

This chain joins TRBV10-3 and TRBJ1-2, with 11 bases identical to TRBD1. The CDR3 is 12 amino acids. The trim removed 8 bases at V and 7 bases at J, leaving 3 bases unmatched. Germline V lookup: CDR1 ENHRY, CDR2 SYGVKD. The DNA for the CDR3 is TGTGCCATCGGGACAGGGGGGGTTGGCTACACCTTC. Translating it yields CAIGTGGVGYTF.

CDR3 protein: CASSLVGAKNEQYF. The CDR3 DNA follows: TGCGCCAGCAGCTTGGTAGGGGCGAAGAACGAGCAGTACTTC. The chain has TRBV5-1 and TRBJ2-7, with a weak D call TRBD1 (5 bases). The V gene's germline CDR1 is SGHRS and CDR2 YFSETQ. The CDR3 sequence is 14 residues long. Trimming took 0 bases from V and 5 from J, leaving 12 bases between them.

This sequence joins TRBV10-3 and TRBJ2-1, with TRBD1 matching over 12 bases. Losses at the gene ends were 3 bases for V and 9 bases for J; bases not matched to a gene: 6. CDR1 is ENHRY, CDR2 SYGVKD, per germline. This CDR3 comprises 15 residues. The CDR3 DNA reads as TGTGCCATCAGTGAAAGGGACAGGGGGCGCGGTGAGCAGTTCTTC. It is translated as CAISERDRGRGEQFF.

The chain recombines TRBV6-1 with TRBJ2-6; D may be TRBD1 (5 bases). The germline V gene encodes CDR1 MNHNS and CDR2 SASEGT. The V gene lost 2 bases and the J gene lost 1 base, with 15 bases spanning the gap. The CDR3 runs 18 residues. In DNA, the CDR3 is TGTGCCAGCAGTGAACAGGGATCAGGCCCGTCTGGGGCCAACGTCCTGACTTTC. Amino acids: CASSEQGSGPSGANVLTF.

Only a few counts were recorded for this clone. The CDR3 region has the DNA TGTGCCAGCAGCGACAGGGGTAATTCACCCCTCCACTTT. This translates into CASSDRGNSPLHF. V and J are TRBV9 and TRBJ1-6; 7 bases fit TRBD1. Germline V gene sequence: CDR1 SGDLS, CDR2 YYNGEE. This CDR3 contains 13 residues. Trimming took 3 bases from V and 6 from J; bases not matched to a gene: 0.

This rearrangement joins TRBV6-6 to TRBJ1-1, with 10 bases matching TRBD1. V shed 8 bases, J shed 1 base, and the junction held 1 base outside the gene matches. Per the germline V gene, CDR1 is MNHNY and CDR2 is SVGAGI (reference sequence). CDR3 size: 13 residues. The CDR3 protein is CASGDRGNTEAFF. DNA of the CDR3: TGTGCCAGCGGGGACAGGGGGAACACTGAAGCTTTCTTT.

The chain uses TRBV7-3 and TRBJ2-1, with 11 bases lining up with TRBD2. The CDR3 loop spans 15 amino acids. Germline-derived CDR1 and CDR2 are SGHTA and FQGTGA. V gave up 6 bases and J gave up 10 bases; unmatched junction bases: 11. The CDR3 region is CASSQTGTSGPEQFF. CDR3 coding DNA: TGTGCCAGCAGTCAAACCGGGACTAGCGGTCCCGAGCAGTTCTTC.

The chain is built from TRBV2 and TRBJ2-3; D may be TRBD2 (7 bases). In germline, CDR1 is SNHLY, CDR2 FYNNEI. Between the trimmed V and J ends, which lost 3 bases and 1 base, there was a span of 11 bases. The CDR3 consists of 15 residues. Here the CDR3 reads CASSEWRGRTDTQYF. The CDR3 DNA is TGTGCCAGCAGTGAGTGGCGGGGGCGCACAGATACGCAGTATTTT. Full variable domain (missing parts from reference TRBV2 and TRBJ2-3): EPEVTQTPSHQVTQMGQEVILRCVPISNHLYFYWYRQILGQKVEFLVSFYNNEISEKSEIFDDQFSVERPDGSNFTLKIRSTKLEDSAMYFCASSEWRGRTDTQYFGPGTRLTVL.

J is TRBJ2-1 and V is TRBV5-4; 9 bases fit TRBD2. Losses at the gene ends were 5 bases for V and 7 bases for J; bases not matched to a gene: 10. In germline, CDR1 is SGHNT, CDR2 YYREEE (reference sequence). This CDR3 comprises 15 residues. DNA for the CDR3: TGTGCCAGCAGGCTGAGCGGGGGGAGGGGGAATGAGCAGTTCTTC. The encoded protein is CASRLSGGRGNEQFF.

This chain uses TRBV4-1 with TRBJ1-2; 9 nucleotides line up with TRBD1. Germline loops: CDR1 MGHRA, CDR2 YSYEKL. The CDR3 has 15 residues. V trimming: 3 bases; J trimming: 2 bases; junction bases outside the gene matches: 4. CDR3 sequence (DNA): TGCGCCAGCAGCCACCCGGGACAGGGAAACTATGGCTACACCTTC. It is translated as CASSHPGQGNYGYTF.

The genes are TRBV5-1 and TRBJ2-1, with D maybe TRBD2 (5 bases). This CDR3 comprises 14 residues. V lost 2 bases, J lost 9 bases, and 15 bases lay in between. Germline V gene sequence: CDR1 SGHRS, CDR2 YFSETQ. For the CDR3, the DNA is TGCGCCAGCAGCTTAGTATCCGGGAAGGGTGAGCAGTTCTTC. This gives the protein CASSLVSGKGEQFF.

The chain carries TRBV4-1 and TRBJ2-5, with D possibly matching TRBD1 (5 bases). This CDR3 spans 12 amino acids. The V and J ends lost 1 base and 7 bases respectively, with 7 bases between them. Germline assignment: CDR1 MGHRA and CDR2 YSYEKL. The CDR3: CASSQVRGTQYF. CDR3 coding DNA: TGCGCCAGCAGCCAAGTAAGGGGGACCCAGTACTTC.

The V gene is TRBV5-1, the J gene TRBJ2-7; 9 bases agree with TRBD1. The CDR3 totals 14 residues. CDR1 is SGHRS, CDR2 YFSETQ, per germline. V lost 0 bases and J lost 7; bases outside the gene matches: 5. The CDR3 is CASSLGTGALEQYF. The CDR3 nucleotides read TGCGCCAGCAGCTTGGGGACAGGGGCCTTGGAGCAGTACTTC.

Only a few counts were recorded for this clone. V is TRBV15 and J is TRBJ2-3, with TRBD2 identical over 7 bases. The V gene end was trimmed by 3 bases and the J gene end by 0 bases; junction bases not matched to a gene: 6. CDR1 LNHNV and CDR2 YYDKDF come from the germline V gene (reference sequence). The CDR3 has 16 residues. In nucleotides, the CDR3 is TGTGCCACCAGCAGTTGGCTAGCGGATAGCACAGATACGCAGTATTTT. Translated, it gives CATSSWLADSTDTQYF.

V gene TRBV7-9 combines with J gene TRBJ2-7; 14 nucleotides line up with TRBD2. The CDR3 runs 14 residues. Germline assignment: CDR1 SEHNR and CDR2 FQNEAQ (reference sequence). J was trimmed by 5 bases and V by 3 bases; bases with no gene match: 0. The DNA for the CDR3 is TGTGCCAGCAGCTTGGGACTAGCGGGAGACGAGCAGTACTTC. Its translation is CASSLGLAGDEQYF.

A note on this clone: The same CDR3 can be traced to other DNA sequences in this sample. The chain combines TRBV7-2 with TRBJ2-7; perhaps TRBD2 as D (6 bases). The V and J ends lost 1 base and 2 bases respectively, with 9 bases between them. This CDR3 spans 14 amino acids. CDR1 and CDR2 from the germline V gene are SGHTA and FQGNSA. The CDR3 coding sequence is TGTGCCAGCAGCTTAGTTGCGGGGCCCTACGAGCAGTACTTC. Its protein is CASSLVAGPYEQYF.

V is TRBV9 and J is TRBJ2-1; 9 positions match TRBD2. The CDR3 sequence is 15 residues long. V was pared by 0 bases and J by 5 bases, with 3 bases of the junction left unmatched. The V gene's germline CDR1 is SGDLS and CDR2 YYNGEE. The CDR3 here is CASSVELAGNNEQFF. CDR3 sequence (DNA): TGTGCCAGCAGCGTAGAACTAGCGGGTAACAATGAGCAGTTCTTC.

J is TRBJ2-7 and V is TRBV7-2; 8 positions match TRBD2. The germline gives CDR1 SGHTA, CDR2 FQGNSA. The CDR3 spans 16 residues. V lost 4 bases, J lost 0 bases, and 8 bases stayed unmatched. The CDR3 DNA sequence: TGTGCCAGCAGCTACTCCACTAGCGGCAGCTCCTACGAGCAGTACTTC. Translating it yields CASSYSTSGSSYEQYF.

Only a few counts were recorded for this clone. The rearrangement joins TRBV6-5 to TRBJ2-7, with D perhaps matching TRBD2 (6 bases). The CDR3 extends over 15 amino acids. The germline V and J ends were trimmed by 0 bases and 4 bases, with 13 bases remaining between them. Germline V gene data show CDR1 as MNHEY and CDR2 as SVGAGI. In nucleotides, the CDR3 is TGTGCCAGCAGTTACTCGGAGGCGGGATCTTACGAGCAGTACTTC. It is translated as CASSYSEAGSYEQYF.

The chain combines TRBV6-1 with TRBJ1-1; D unclear. The CDR3 runs 13 residues. Germline assignment: CDR1 MNHNS and CDR2 SASEGT. V was shortened by 7 bases and J by 4 bases, with 13 bases between the two germline ends. Here the CDR3 DNA reads TGTGCCAGCACCCATGATGAGGGCACTGAAGCTTTCTTT. Amino acid sequence: CASTHDEGTEAFF.

The chain has TRBV11-2 and TRBJ2-7, with D maybe TRBD2 (6 bases). This CDR3 region has 13 residues. The germline V gene has CDR1 SGHAT and CDR2 FQNNGV. The ends were cut back, 5 bases at V and 7 bases at J, with 15 bases in the middle. The CDR3 spells CASSTTGVGEQYF. The CDR3 region has the DNA TGTGCCAGCAGCACGACGGGAGTAGGTGAGCAGTACTTC.